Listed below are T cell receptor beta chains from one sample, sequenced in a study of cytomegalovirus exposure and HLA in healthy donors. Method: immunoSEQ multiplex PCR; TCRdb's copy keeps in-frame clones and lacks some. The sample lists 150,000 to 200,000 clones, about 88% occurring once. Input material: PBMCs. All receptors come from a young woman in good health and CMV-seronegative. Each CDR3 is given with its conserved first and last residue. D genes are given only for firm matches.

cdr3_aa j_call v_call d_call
CASIQDTPYEQYF TRBJ2-7 TRBV2 -
CASRPRPGLVINEQFF TRBJ2-1 TRBV7-9 TRBD2
CASSEGVSYNEQFF TRBJ2-1 TRBV9 -
CASSPGTELGYTF TRBJ1-2 TRBV5-1 TRBD1
CASSQSIQRDQETQYF TRBJ2-5 TRBV14 -
CASSQRILAGGPTDTQYF TRBJ2-3 TRBV4-1 TRBD2
CASSKTGVQVTEAFF TRBJ1-1 TRBV5-1 -
CASSINSYTYEQYF TRBJ2-7 TRBV19 -
CSAPVNEKLFF TRBJ1-4 TRBV20-1 -
CAISGLAGQETQYF TRBJ2-5 TRBV10-3 TRBD2
CASSPNTDTQYF TRBJ2-3 TRBV5-1 -
CASSPVTSDEQYF TRBJ2-7 TRBV18 TRBD2
CASSLGTSNTIYF TRBJ1-3 TRBV5-1 -
CASLLAGNTDTQYF TRBJ2-3 TRBV2 TRBD2
CASSPGLNQYEQFF TRBJ2-1 TRBV27 TRBD2
CASSKGLPPYEQYF TRBJ2-7 TRBV7-9 -
CASSQDPAGDGYTF TRBJ1-2 TRBV4-1 -
CASSRGSPLHF TRBJ1-6 TRBV5-6 -
CASSVGYEQYF TRBJ2-7 TRBV2 -
CASSLGPRGTGELFF TRBJ2-2 TRBV5-1 -
CASSLSGQGYGYTF TRBJ1-2 TRBV5-6 TRBD1
CASSPDLAGGNTIYF TRBJ1-3 TRBV5-4 -
CSVEEGMGANVLTF TRBJ2-6 TRBV29-1 -
CASSFGNILNYGYTF TRBJ1-2 TRBV7-9 -
CASSHGSANEAFF TRBJ1-1 TRBV2 -
CASSLGQQYNSPLHF TRBJ1-6 TRBV5-5 -
CASSLDPRGTEAFF TRBJ1-1 TRBV5-6 -
CASSRGTGNTEAFF TRBJ1-1 TRBV19 TRBD1
CASSGGGQLGSWGAMPQHF TRBJ1-5 TRBV28 TRBD1
CASSPSRDTEAFF TRBJ1-1 TRBV2 -
CSVVLGDLAKNIQYF TRBJ2-4 TRBV29-1 -